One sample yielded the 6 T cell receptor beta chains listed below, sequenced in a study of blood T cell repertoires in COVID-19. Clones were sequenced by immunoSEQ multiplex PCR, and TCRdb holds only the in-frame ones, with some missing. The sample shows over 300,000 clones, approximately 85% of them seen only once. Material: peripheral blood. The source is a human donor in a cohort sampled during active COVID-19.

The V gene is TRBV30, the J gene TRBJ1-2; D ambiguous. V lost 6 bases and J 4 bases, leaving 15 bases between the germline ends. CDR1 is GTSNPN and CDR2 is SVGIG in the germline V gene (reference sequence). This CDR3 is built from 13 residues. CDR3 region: CACDVQRSYGYTF. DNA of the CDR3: TGTGCCTGTGACGTCCAAAGGAGCTATGGCTACACCTTC.

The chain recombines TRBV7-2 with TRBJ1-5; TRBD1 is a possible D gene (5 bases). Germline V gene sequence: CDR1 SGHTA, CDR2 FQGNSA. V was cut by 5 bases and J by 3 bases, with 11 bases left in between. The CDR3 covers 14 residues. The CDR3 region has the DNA TGTGCCAGCAGCCAGGGAGGGAACAATCAGCCCCAGCATTTT. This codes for CASSQGGNNQPQHF.

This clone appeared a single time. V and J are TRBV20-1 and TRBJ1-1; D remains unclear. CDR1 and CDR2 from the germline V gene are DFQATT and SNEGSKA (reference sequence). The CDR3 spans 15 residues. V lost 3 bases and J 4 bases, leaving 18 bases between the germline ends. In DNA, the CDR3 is TGCAGTGCTAGTCTTCCGGAGTTAAGAGGCACTGAAGCTTTCTTT. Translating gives CSASLPELRGTEAFF.

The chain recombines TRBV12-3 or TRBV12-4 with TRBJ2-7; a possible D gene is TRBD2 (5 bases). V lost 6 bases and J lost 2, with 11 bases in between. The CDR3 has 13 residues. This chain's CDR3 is CASRTAGTYEQYF. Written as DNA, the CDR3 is TGTGCCAGCAGGACTGCCGGGACCTACGAGCAGTACTTC.

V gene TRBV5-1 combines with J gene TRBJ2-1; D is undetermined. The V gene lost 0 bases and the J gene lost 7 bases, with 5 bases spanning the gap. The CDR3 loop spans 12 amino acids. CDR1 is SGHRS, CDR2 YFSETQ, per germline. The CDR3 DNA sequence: TGCGCCAGCAGCTTGGCCAGGAATGAGCAGTTCTTC. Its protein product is CASSLARNEQFF. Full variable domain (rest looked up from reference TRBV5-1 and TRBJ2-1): KAGVTQTPRYLIKTRGQQVTLSCSPISGHRSVSWYQQTPGQGLQFLFEYFSETQRNKGNFPGRFSGRQFSNSRSEMNVSTLELGDSALYLCASSLARNEQFFGPGTRLTVL.

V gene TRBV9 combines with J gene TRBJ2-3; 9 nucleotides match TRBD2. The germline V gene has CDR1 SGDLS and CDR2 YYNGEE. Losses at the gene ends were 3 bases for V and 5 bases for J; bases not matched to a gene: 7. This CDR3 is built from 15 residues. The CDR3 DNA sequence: TGTGCCAGCAGCGGTAGCGGGGGCCTCAAAGATACGCAGTATTTT. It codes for CASSGSGGLKDTQYF.